A single sample gave rise to the 11 T cell receptor beta chains below, sequenced in a study of T cell repertoires in cytomegalovirus infection. In TCRdb, the reads were re-called with MiXCR into one record per CDR3 protein. This table holds approximately 990,000 distinct CDR3 sequences, approximately 31% found once. These TCRs are of unknown antigen specificity. Sample: cultured CD8+ T cells from PBMCs, taken from culture after CMV antigen stimulation. Every receptor here comes from a human donor in good health (CMV status not recorded). Some clones in this sample may be carry-over from other donors' samples.

This clonotype was detected many times. The chain combines TRBV27 with TRBJ1-1, with a possible D match to TRBD1 (5 bases). V lost 2 bases and J 1 base, leaving 11 bases between the germline ends. Germline V gene sequence: CDR1 MNHEY, CDR2 SMNVEV (reference sequence). This CDR3 spans 15 amino acids. This CDR3 reads CASSLDPGGNTEAFF. CDR3 in DNA: TGTGCCAGCAGTTTAGATCCGGGGGGGAACACTGAAGCTTTCTTT.

This clonotype turned up a few times. The V gene is TRBV27, the J gene TRBJ1-5; a weak D match, TRBD1 (6 bases). The CDR3 runs 15 residues. Trimming pared 5 bases from V and 11 bases from J, leaving 22 bases between. Germline loops: CDR1 MNHEY, CDR2 SMNVEV (reference sequence). CDR3 residues: CASSAGTSLSQAQHF. In DNA form, the CDR3 reads TGTGCCAGCAGTGCCGGGACATCTCTCTCGCAAGCCCAGCATTTT.

The chain has TRBV19 and TRBJ2-1; 7 bases align to TRBD1. Trimming cost V 6 bases and J 1 base; bases outside gene matches: 6. There are 15 residues in the CDR3. CDR1 is LNHDA and CDR2 is SQIVND in the germline V gene (reference sequence). The CDR3 coding sequence is TGTGCCAGTAGAGCCGGACAGGCGTCCTACAATGAGCAGTTCTTC. Its protein product is CASRAGQASYNEQFF.

This clonotype was found many times. V usage is TRBV12-5 and J usage is TRBJ2-1; D may correspond to TRBD1 or TRBD2 (9 bases each). This CDR3 has 18 amino acids. The V gene lost 7 bases and the J gene lost 6 bases, with 28 bases spanning the gap. Germline V gene data show CDR1 as LGHNT and CDR2 as FRNRAP. The CDR3: CASAPGQGAGGRSNEQFF. The CDR3, as DNA: TGTGCTAGTGCCCCGGGACAGGGAGCGGGGGGTAGGTCCAATGAGCAGTTCTTC.

The chain joins TRBV18 to TRBJ2-3; TRBD2 matches 7 bases. This CDR3 has 19 amino acids. The V gene's germline CDR1 is KGHSH and CDR2 LQKENI. The J segment lost 2 bases and the V segment lost 2 bases, leaving 16 bases of the junction unmatched. The CDR3 protein is CASSPILAPNVKDTDTQYF. In DNA, the CDR3 is TGTGCCAGCTCACCAATACTAGCGCCCAATGTAAAGGACACAGATACGCAGTATTTT.

This clonotype has more than one count but fewer than ten. The rearrangement uses TRBV9 and TRBJ2-3; 12 bases fit TRBD2. Germline trimming cut 4 bases from V and 2 bases from J; bases unmatched to any gene: 2. CDR1 SGDLS and CDR2 YYNGEE come from the germline V gene. CDR3 length: 15 residues. CDR3 amino acids: CASSTSGGHTDTQYF. The CDR3 nucleotides read TGTGCCAGCAGCACTAGCGGGGGGCACACAGATACGCAGTATTTT.

Only a few counts were recorded for this clonotype. The V gene is TRBV10-3, the J gene TRBJ2-7, with TRBD1 identical over 7 bases. Germline CDR1 and CDR2: ENHRY and SYGVKD. The CDR3 is 11 residues long. Germline trimming cut 8 bases from V and 2 bases from J; bases unmatched to any gene: 0. The CDR3 nucleotides read TGTGCCATCGGGACAGCCTACGAGCAGTACGTC. Protein sequence: CAIGTAYEQYV.

In its sample, this clonotype was seen a few times. The chain carries TRBV7-9 and TRBJ1-2; possible D gene TRBD1, 5 bases. Germline V gives CDR1 SEHNR, CDR2 FQNEAQ (reference sequence). The V and J ends lost 3 bases and 6 bases respectively, with 8 bases between them. The CDR3 runs 12 residues. The CDR3 spells CASSFQGNGYTF. DNA for the CDR3: TGTGCCAGCAGCTTTCAGGGAAATGGCTACACCTTC.

The chain has TRBV19 and TRBJ2-2; D is undetermined. V lost 7 bases and J 6 bases, leaving 9 bases between the germline ends. This CDR3 spans 12 amino acids. The V gene's germline CDR1 is LNHDA and CDR2 SQIVND (reference sequence). CDR3 loop: CASTSWSGELFF. Written as DNA, the CDR3 is TGTGCCAGTACCTCTTGGTCCGGGGAGCTGTTTTTT.

The sample holds many counts of this clonotype. The rearrangement joins TRBV7-8 to TRBJ2-3; D ambiguous. The V gene lost 3 bases and the J gene lost 2 bases, with 15 bases spanning the gap. The CDR3 extends over 16 amino acids. Germline V lookup: CDR1 SGHVS, CDR2 FQNEAQ. In nucleotides, the CDR3 is TGTGCCAGCAGCTTTTACTCCAGTAGGACCACAGATACGCAGTATTTT. This codes for CASSFYSSRTTDTQYF.

This clonotype was detected only a few times. The chain uses TRBV24-1 and TRBJ2-2, with no clear D. Deletions cut 3 bases from V and 4 bases from J, with 8 bases between. This CDR3 has 14 amino acids. The germline V gene has CDR1 KGHDR and CDR2 SFDVKD. CDR3 residues: CATSDQLATGELFF. The CDR3 region has the DNA TGTGCCACCAGTGATCAGTTGGCCACCGGGGAGCTGTTTTTT.